Following are 26 T cell receptor beta chains from one sample sequenced in a study of shared clonotypes between healthy human individuals (dated by TCRdb to about 2020). The library was obtained by the immunoSEQ multiplex PCR assay. Entries here come from immuneACCESS through TCRdb and include only in-frame sequences with V and J called. Some clones fail to appear in such tables; in the studies checked, an unresolved V gene covers under half of the shortfall, and the cause of the remainder is unknown. Recorded for this sample are 2.3 million or so clones; approximately 95% of them occurred a single time. 0.39% of the sample lies in the top ten. Sequencing was carried out using naive CD4+ T cells from PBMCs. What this sample's cell subset or site label stands for: CD45RA+ positively selected. These receptors all stem from a man younger than 35 in good health. Some clones in this sample may be carry-over from other donors' samples.

V usage is TRBV5-6 and J usage is TRBJ2-1; D gene uncertain. V shed 2 bases and J shed 7 bases, with 10 bases lying between them. The CDR3 extends over 13 amino acids. Looked up from germline, CDR1 is SGHDT and CDR2 is YYEEEE. CDR3 in amino acids: CASSFSSRNEQFF. CDR3 DNA sequence: TGTGCCAGCAGCTTCTCCTCAAGGAATGAGCAGTTCTTC.

A remark on this clone: This sample also contains other DNA sequences that code for the same CDR3. The chain has TRBV28 and TRBJ1-2; no clear D. V was clipped by 10 bases and J by 2 bases, with 14 bases between them. CDR1 and CDR2 from the germline V gene are MDHEN and SYDVKM. This CDR3 is 13 amino acids long. The CDR3 loop is CATITPENYGYTF. The DNA for the CDR3 is TGTGCCACAATAACTCCCGAAAACTATGGCTACACCTTC.

The V and J genes are TRBV6-6 and TRBJ1-4; D unclear. V gave up 5 bases and J gave up 8 bases, with 18 bases separating them. The CDR3 has 15 amino acids. Germline V gene data show CDR1 as MNHNY and CDR2 as SVGAGI (reference sequence). CDR3 amino acids: CASSPGLLGVEKLFF. The CDR3 nucleotides are TGTGCCAGCAGTCCCGGACTGTTGGGAGTCGAAAAACTGTTTTTT.

The chain recombines TRBV11-3 with TRBJ2-7, with a tentative D call TRBD1 (6 bases). V lost 3 bases to trimming and J lost 3 bases, with 12 bases between them. Looked up from germline, CDR1 is SGHNT and CDR2 is YENEEA. This CDR3 is 14 amino acids long. The CDR3 spells CASSFRGGSYEQYF. In nucleotides, the CDR3 is TGTGCCAGCAGCTTCCGAGGGGGAAGCTACGAGCAGTACTTC.

The DNA of the CDR3 is TGTGCCAGCAGCCCTAGCCGCTCCTACAATGAGCAGTTCTTC. Amino acids: CASSPSRSYNEQFF. This sequence joins TRBV2 and TRBJ2-1; D may be TRBD2 (5 bases). Germline V lookup: CDR1 SNHLY, CDR2 FYNNEI. The CDR3 is 14 residues long. Trimming shortened V by 6 bases and J by 0 bases, and 9 bases separated the two germline ends.

V gene TRBV7-3 combines with J gene TRBJ2-2; D remains ambiguous. CDR1 is SGHTA, CDR2 FQGTGA, per germline. The CDR3 consists of 12 residues. V lost 5 bases to trimming and J lost 6 bases, with 7 bases between them. CDR3 sequence: CASSASAGELFF. CDR3 coding DNA: TGTGCCAGCAGCGCATCGGCCGGGGAGCTGTTTTTT.

The chain couples TRBV7-9 to TRBJ1-4, with D hard to call. The CDR3 spans 15 residues. Trimming cost V 2 bases and J 0 bases, with 7 bases left between them. Germline V CDR1 and CDR2: SEHNR, FQNEAQ (reference sequence). For the CDR3, the DNA is TGTGCCAGCAGCTTACTGGCTGCAACTAATGAAAAACTGTTTTTT. This codes for CASSLLAATNEKLFF.

This chain joins TRBV11-3 and TRBJ2-1, with 7 bases matching TRBD2. The germline CDR1 and CDR2 sequences are SGHNT and YENEEA. Trimming removed 3 bases from V and 0 bases from J; junction bases left unmatched: 2. The CDR3 runs 15 residues. The CDR3, as DNA: TGTGCCAGCAGCTTGGCGGGAGCCTCCTACAATGAGCAGTTCTTC. It specifies CASSLAGASYNEQFF.

With regard to this clone: The same CDR3 can be traced to other DNA sequences in this sample. This chain uses TRBV7-3 with TRBJ2-1; 8 bases are shared with TRBD2. V dropped 5 bases and J dropped 2; count of bases not matched to a gene: 2. Germline-derived CDR1 and CDR2 are SGHTA and FQGTGA. The CDR3 loop spans 14 amino acids. For the CDR3, the DNA is TGTGCCAGCAGCCCAGCGGGGGCCTACAATGAGCAGTTCTTC. Protein sequence: CASSPAGAYNEQFF.

The chain recombines TRBV28 with TRBJ2-7, with 8 bases that match TRBD1. The germline V gene has CDR1 MDHEN and CDR2 SYDVKM. The CDR3 sequence is 15 residues long. V shed 4 bases and J 2 bases; nucleotides not matched to a gene: 7. CDR3 residues: CASSSPGGPAYEQYF. DNA of the CDR3: TGTGCCAGCAGTTCCCCAGGGGGCCCCGCCTACGAGCAGTACTTC.

J is TRBJ2-3 and V is TRBV5-1; D possibly corresponds to TRBD2 (6 bases). The CDR3 covers 17 residues. V dropped 2 bases and J dropped 1 base, with 17 bases sitting between them. CDR1 is SGHRS and CDR2 is YFSETQ in the germline V gene. CDR3 in DNA: TGCGCCAGCAGCTTTAGGGCCTCGTCGGGAGGCACAGATACGCAGTATTTT. Amino acids: CASSFRASSGGTDTQYF.

The genes are TRBV6-6 and TRBJ1-4; D remains ambiguous. In germline, CDR1 is MNHNY, CDR2 SVGAGI (reference sequence). This CDR3 has 11 residues. Between the trimmed V and J ends, which lost 2 bases and 8 bases, there was a span of 3 bases. This CDR3 is CASSYKEKLFF. CDR3 coding DNA: TGTGCCAGCAGTTACAAGGAAAAACTGTTTTTT.

The chain is built from TRBV15 and TRBJ2-2, with D unresolved. Germline lookup yields CDR1 LNHNV and CDR2 YYDKDF (reference sequence). The length of the CDR3 is 14 residues. Trimming left V 4 bases short and J 2 bases short, with 8 bases between. The chain's CDR3 is CATSTETNTGELFF. Here the CDR3 DNA reads TGTGCCACCAGCACGGAGACAAACACCGGGGAGCTGTTTTTT. Combining the CDR3 with reference TRBV15 and TRBJ2-2 gives the whole variable domain DAMVIQNPRYQVTQFGKPVTLSCSQTLNHNVMYWYQQKSSQAPKLLFHYYDKDFNNEADTPDNFQSRRPNTSFCFLDIRSPGLGDTAMYLCATSTETNTGELFFGEGSRLTVL.

Of note for this clone: The junction does not match germline at one end; this may be a read error. The CDR3 loop is CASSLGDDRRDF. The CDR3, as DNA: TGTGCCAGCAGCTTAGGAGATGACCGCAGGGACTTC. The gene calls are TRBV7-9 and TRBJ2-7; D is possibly TRBD1 (5 bases). Germline CDR1 is SEHNR and CDR2 is FQNEAQ (reference sequence). The length of the CDR3 is 12 residues. Combining the CDR3 with reference TRBV7-9 and TRBJ2-7 gives the whole variable domain DTGVSQNPRHKITKRGQNVTFRCDPISEHNRLYWYRQTLGQGPEFLTYFQNEAQLEKSRLLSDRFSAERPKGSFSTLEIQRTEQGDSAMYLCASSLGDDRRDFGPGTRLTVT.

V is TRBV6-6 and J is TRBJ1-1, with D uncertain. Germline assignment: CDR1 MNHNY and CDR2 SVGAGI (reference sequence). This CDR3 region has 12 residues. Trimming took off 7 bases at V and 0 bases at J, with 6 bases between the two ends. CDR3 nucleotides: TGTGCCAGCACGGGCCTGAACACTGAAGCTTTCTTT. This translates into CASTGLNTEAFF.

CDR3 in amino acids: CASSPRTEMETQYF. CDR3 coding DNA: TGTGCCAGCAGCCCACGGACAGAGATGGAGACCCAGTACTTC. The chain joins TRBV7-3 to TRBJ2-5; TRBD1 might be the D (6 bases). Between the trimmed V and J ends, which lost 5 bases and 5 bases, there was a span of 15 bases. This CDR3 spans 14 amino acids. Germline V lookup: CDR1 SGHTA, CDR2 FQGTGA.

V is TRBV5-8 and J is TRBJ2-7; D possibly corresponds to TRBD2 (6 bases). Germline assignment: CDR1 SGHTS and CDR2 YDEGEE. The CDR3 spans 18 residues. V gave up 6 bases and J gave up 2 bases, with 27 bases separating them. The CDR3 protein is CASTPGGATATPTYEQYF. CDR3 coding DNA: TGTGCCAGCACCCCCGGGGGTGCGACAGCCACCCCCACCTACGAGCAGTACTTC.

The V and J genes are TRBV28 and TRBJ2-7; 8 bases agree with TRBD2. Losses at the gene ends were 5 bases for V and 2 bases for J; bases not matched to a gene: 11. The CDR3 contains 16 residues. In germline, CDR1 is MDHEN, CDR2 SYDVKM. CDR3 in amino acids: CASSLLSGTRPYEQYF. Written as DNA, the CDR3 is TGTGCCAGCAGTCTCCTCTCCGGGACTAGGCCCTACGAGCAGTACTTC.

The V gene is TRBV19, the J gene TRBJ1-2; tentative D call: TRBD1 (6 bases). V shed 4 bases and J shed 8 bases, with 17 bases lying between them. This CDR3 is built from 14 residues. The germline V gene has CDR1 LNHDA and CDR2 SQIVND (reference sequence). The CDR3 DNA follows: TGTGCCAGTAGTACAGCCGGGACACGTAGCGGCTACACCTTC. Its protein product is CASSTAGTRSGYTF.

The rearrangement links TRBV27 to TRBJ2-1; 8 bases align to TRBD2. Trimming at V came to 0 bases and at J to 0 bases, leaving 7 bases not matched to a gene. CDR1 and CDR2 from the germline V gene are MNHEY and SMNVEV (reference sequence). This CDR3 comprises 18 residues. CDR3 amino acids: CASSLSIAGMLSYNEQFF. The CDR3 region has the DNA TGTGCCAGCAGTTTATCAATAGCGGGGATGCTCTCCTACAATGAGCAGTTCTTC.

DNA for the CDR3: TGCGCCAGCAGCGACGGGGCGGGAGGGCCCGGGTGGTACTTC. This codes for CASSDGAGGPGWYF. The gene calls are TRBV5-1 and TRBJ2-7; TRBD2 agrees at 9 bases. V lost 4 bases to trimming and J lost 12 bases; unmatched junction nucleotides: 14. Germline V gene data show CDR1 as SGHRS and CDR2 as YFSETQ. The CDR3 has 14 residues. The whole variable domain, filled in from reference TRBV5-1 and TRBJ2-7, reads KAGVTQTPRYLIKTRGQQVTLSCSPISGHRSVSWYQQTPGQGLQFLFEYFSETQRNKGNFPGRFSGRQFSNSRSEMNVSTLELGDSALYLCASSDGAGGPGWYFGPGTRLTVT.

The chain employs TRBV13 and TRBJ2-6; no clear D. The germline gives CDR1 PRHDT, CDR2 FYEKMQ (reference sequence). This CDR3 has 15 residues. V was trimmed by 5 bases and J by 0 bases, leaving 8 bases between them. The CDR3 DNA is TGTGCCAGCAGCCATAGGGCCTCTGGGGCCAACGTCCTGACTTTC. This codes for CASSHRASGANVLTF.

The rearrangement links TRBV7-3 to TRBJ2-2, with a weak D call TRBD2 (5 bases). Germline-derived CDR1 and CDR2 are SGHTA and FQGTGA. This CDR3 contains 14 residues. Trimming took 5 bases from V and 5 from J, leaving 12 bases between them. The CDR3 region has the DNA TGTGCCAGCAGCCCAAGACGGGAAACCGGGGAGCTGTTTTTT. The encoded protein is CASSPRRETGELFF.

J is TRBJ2-1 and V is TRBV2, with D perhaps TRBD2 (6 bases). V was clipped by 6 bases and J by 0 bases, with 12 bases between them. The V gene's germline CDR1 is SNHLY and CDR2 FYNNEI. The CDR3 length is 15 residues. CDR3 loop: CASRGTASSYNEQFF. The CDR3 DNA reads TGTGCCAGCAGGGGGACTGCCAGCTCCTACAATGAGCAGTTCTTC.

This clone is a singleton in its sample. The chain carries TRBV19 and TRBJ1-1; D is possibly TRBD1 (5 bases). CDR1 LNHDA and CDR2 SQIVND come from the germline V gene (reference sequence). Trimming shortened V by 7 bases and J by 1 base, and 13 bases separated the two germline ends. The CDR3 has 14 amino acids. As DNA, the CDR3 is TGTGCCAGTACCCAGGGTGGGGGGAACACTGAAGCTTTCTTT. Translating it yields CASTQGGGNTEAFF.

The chain links TRBV2 to TRBJ1-2; no clear D. CDR3 length: 12 amino acids. V lost 3 bases to trimming and J lost 4 bases, with 6 bases between them. Germline lookup yields CDR1 SNHLY and CDR2 FYNNEI. The DNA of the CDR3 is TGTGCCAGCAGTGATCAAGGCTATGGCTACACCTTC. This gives the protein CASSDQGYGYTF.